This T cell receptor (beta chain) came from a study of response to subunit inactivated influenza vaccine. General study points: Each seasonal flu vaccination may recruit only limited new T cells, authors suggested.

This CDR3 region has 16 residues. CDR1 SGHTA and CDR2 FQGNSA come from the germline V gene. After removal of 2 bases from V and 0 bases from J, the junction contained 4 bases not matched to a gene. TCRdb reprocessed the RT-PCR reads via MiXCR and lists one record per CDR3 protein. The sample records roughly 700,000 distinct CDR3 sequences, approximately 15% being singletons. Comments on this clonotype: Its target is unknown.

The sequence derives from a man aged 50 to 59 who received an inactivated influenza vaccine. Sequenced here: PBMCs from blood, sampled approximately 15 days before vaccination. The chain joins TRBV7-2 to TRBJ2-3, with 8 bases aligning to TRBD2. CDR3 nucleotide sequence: TGTGCCAGCAGCTTATGGCGGGGGGAGAGCACAGATACGCAGTATTTT. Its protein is CASSLWRGESTDTQYF.